This T cell receptor beta chain stems from a study of T cells in localized non-small cell lung cancer. The CDR3 consists of 13 residues. V was clipped by 2 bases and J by 5 bases, with 9 bases between them. Germline V CDR1 and CDR2: SGHDN, FVKESK. Generated by immunoSEQ multiplex PCR, the TCRdb table keeps only in-frame clones and is missing some. The sample includes 1,500 to 2,000 clones, roughly 21% seen only once; the top ten take approximately 12%. By share of the sample, this clone is large (0.1 to 1%). The chain joins TRBV14 to TRBJ1-1, with D uncertain. This receptor was taken from a man aged 35-69 years with stage III lung adenocarcinoma. This specimen was lung tumor tissue, taken before any cancer treatment. The CDR3 DNA reads TGTGCCAGCAGCCAATCCCCTCGGACTGAAGCTTTCTTT. Its translation is CASSQSPRTEAFF.